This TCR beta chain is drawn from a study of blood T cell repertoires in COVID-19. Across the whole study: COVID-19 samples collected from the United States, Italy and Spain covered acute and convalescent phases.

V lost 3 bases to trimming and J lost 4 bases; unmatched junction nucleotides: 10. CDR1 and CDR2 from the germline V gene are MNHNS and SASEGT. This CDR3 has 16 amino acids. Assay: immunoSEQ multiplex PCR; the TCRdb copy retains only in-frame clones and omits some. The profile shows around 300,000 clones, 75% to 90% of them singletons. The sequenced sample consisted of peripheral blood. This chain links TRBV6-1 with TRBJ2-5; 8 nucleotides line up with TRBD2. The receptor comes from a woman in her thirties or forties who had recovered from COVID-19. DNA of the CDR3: TGTGCCAGCAGTGACGGGTCGGGAGGGCCGGGAGAGACCCAGTACTTC. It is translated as CASSDGSGGPGETQYF.